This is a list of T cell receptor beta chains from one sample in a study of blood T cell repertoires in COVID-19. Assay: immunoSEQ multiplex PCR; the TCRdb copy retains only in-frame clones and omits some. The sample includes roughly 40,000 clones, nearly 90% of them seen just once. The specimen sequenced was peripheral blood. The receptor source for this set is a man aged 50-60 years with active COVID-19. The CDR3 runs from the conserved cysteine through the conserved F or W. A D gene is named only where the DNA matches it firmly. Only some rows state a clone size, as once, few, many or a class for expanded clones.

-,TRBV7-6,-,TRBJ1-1,CASSLFTGSLTEAFF,TGTGCCAGCAGCTTATTTACAGGGAGCCTCACTGAAGCTTTCTTT
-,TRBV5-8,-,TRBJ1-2,CASSLVSGSYGYTF,TGTGCCAGCAGCTTGGTTTCGGGGTCCTATGGCTACACCTTC
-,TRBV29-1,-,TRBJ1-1,CSVCFDRNTEAFF,TGCAGCGTTTGCTTTGACAGGAACACTGAAGCTTTCTTT
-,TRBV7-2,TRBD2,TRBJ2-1,CASSLVGGGNYEQFF,TGTGCCAGCAGCTTAGTCGGGGGGGGCAACTATGAGCAGTTCTTC
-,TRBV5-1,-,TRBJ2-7,CASSLVQGTSYEQYF,TGCGCCAGCAGCTTGGTCCAGGGGACATCCTACGAGCAGTACTTC
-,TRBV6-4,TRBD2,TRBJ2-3,CASSDAAGGPDTQYF,TGTGCCAGCAGTGACGCGGCGGGGGGGCCAGATACGCAGTATTTT
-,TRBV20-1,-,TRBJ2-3,CSASRFLLPGTDTQYF,TGCAGTGCTAGTCGGTTTTTACTCCCGGGCACAGATACGCAGTATTTT
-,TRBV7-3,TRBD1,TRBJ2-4,CASSSSTGTPQYF,TGTGCCAGCAGCTCCTCGACAGGGACCCCCCAGTACTTC
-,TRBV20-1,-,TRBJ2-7,CSATGGSEQYF,TGCAGTGCTACCGGTGGGAGCGAGCAGTACTTC
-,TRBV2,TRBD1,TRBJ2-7,CASRTDRAVLYEQYF,TGTGCCAGCAGGACGGACAGGGCGGTACTCTACGAGCAGTACTTC
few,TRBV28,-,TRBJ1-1,CASTIRVNTEAFF,TGTGCCAGCACCATCCGAGTGAACACTGAAGCTTTCTTT
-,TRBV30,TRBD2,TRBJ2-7,CAWSRQAGAPYEQYF,TGTGCCTGGAGTAGACAAGCGGGGGCCCCCTACGAGCAGTACTTC
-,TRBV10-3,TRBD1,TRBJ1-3,CAISDPRQGAFSGNTIYF,TGTGCCATCAGTGACCCCCGACAGGGGGCCTTCTCTGGAAACACCATATATTTT
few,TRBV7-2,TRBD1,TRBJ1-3,CASSFGTGKGNTIYF,TGTGCCAGCAGCTTCGGGACAGGGAAGGGTAACACCATATATTTT
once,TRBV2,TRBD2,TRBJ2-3,CASSESGGRVGDTQYF,TGTGCCAGCAGTGAATCGGGAGGAAGGGTGGGAGATACGCAGTATTTT
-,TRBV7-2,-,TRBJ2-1,CASSLEVGGSYNEQFF,TGTGCCAGCAGCTTAGAGGTGGGGGGCTCCTACAATGAGCAGTTCTTC
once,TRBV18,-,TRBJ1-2,CASSPEQSWGYTF,TGTGCCAGCTCACCGGAACAGAGTTGGGGCTACACCTTC
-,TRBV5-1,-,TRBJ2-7,CASSLATGLFGEQYF,TGCGCCAGCAGCTTGGCCACGGGTTTGTTCGGCGAGCAGTACTTC
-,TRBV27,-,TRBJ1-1,CASRTRGNTEAFF,TGTGCCAGCAGGACCCGGGGGAACACTGAAGCTTTCTTT
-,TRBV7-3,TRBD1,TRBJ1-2,CASSLNPGGEYGYTF,TGTGCCAGCAGCTTAAATCCAGGGGGTGAATATGGCTACACCTTC
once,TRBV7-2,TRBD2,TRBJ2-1,CASSRTLAGGPDEQFF,TGTGCCAGCAGCCGTACACTAGCGGGGGGGCCGGATGAGCAGTTCTTC
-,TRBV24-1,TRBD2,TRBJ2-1,CATSDPGTSGAYNEQFF,TGTGCCACCAGTGATCCAGGGACTAGCGGGGCCTACAATGAGCAGTTCTTC
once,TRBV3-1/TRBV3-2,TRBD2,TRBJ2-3,CASSQDSGGATDTQYF,TGTGCCAGCAGCCAAGACAGCGGGGGGGCCACAGATACGCAGTATTTT
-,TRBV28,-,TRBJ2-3,CASSLGQTTDTQYF,TGTGCCAGCAGTTTAGGACAGACCACAGATACGCAGTATTTT
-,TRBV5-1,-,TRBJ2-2,CASSQPSSGIGELFF,TGCGCCAGCAGCCAACCCAGTTCAGGGATCGGGGAGCTGTTTTTT
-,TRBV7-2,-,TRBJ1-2,CASSLEFATGGYTF,TGTGCCAGCAGCTTAGAGTTTGCGACGGGAGGCTACACCTTC
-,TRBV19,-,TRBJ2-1,CASSMTQGSLYNEQFF,TGTGCCAGTAGTATGACGCAGGGGTCATTATACAATGAGCAGTTCTTC
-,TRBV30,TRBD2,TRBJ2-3,CAWSAGLAGSSDTQYF,TGTGCCTGGAGTGCGGGACTAGCGGGGTCCTCGGATACGCAGTATTTT
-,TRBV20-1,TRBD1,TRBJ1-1,CSASGTGQAFF,TGCAGTGCTAGTGGGACAGGGCAAGCTTTCTTT
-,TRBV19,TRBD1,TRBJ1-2,CASSATQGADGYTF,TGTGCCAGTAGTGCTACCCAGGGGGCGGATGGCTACACCTTC
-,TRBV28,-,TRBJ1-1,CASSTTGYTEAFF,TGTGCCAGCAGCACTACTGGGTATACTGAAGCTTTCTTT